The 12 T cell receptor beta chains reported below all come from one sample, sequenced in a study of blood T cell repertoires in COVID-19. Sequenced by immunoSEQ multiplex PCR; TCRdb stores in-frame clones only, minus some. The sample carries under 300,000 clones, more than 70% recorded once. The sequencing input was peripheral blood. The receptors originated from a woman aged 40-49 years who had recovered from COVID-19.

V is TRBV10-3 and J is TRBJ2-3; 12 nucleotides align to TRBD2. V was clipped by 5 bases and J by 5 bases; unmatched bases: 5. This CDR3 spans 15 amino acids. Germline V gene sequence: CDR1 ENHRY, CDR2 SYGVKD. CDR3 bases: TGTGCCATCAGTCTAGCGGGAGGGCCGGTAGATACGCAGTATTTT. Translated: CAISLAGGPVDTQYF.

The chain links TRBV7-9 to TRBJ2-7, with a tentative D call TRBD2 (6 bases). The germline gives CDR1 SEHNR, CDR2 FQNEAQ (reference sequence). The CDR3 spans 18 residues. V lost 5 bases to trimming and J lost 2 bases, with 25 bases between them. The CDR3 nucleotides are TGTGCCAGCAGCCCCGGGGGTGGGGACCGAGGACGAACCTACGAGCAGTACTTC. Encoded protein: CASSPGGGDRGRTYEQYF.

This chain links TRBV6-2 or TRBV6-3 with TRBJ1-2, with TRBD1 identical over 7 bases. CDR3 length: 15 residues. V dropped 3 bases and J dropped 4; count of bases not matched to a gene: 8. Per germline, CDR1 MNHEY and CDR2 SVGEGT. CDR3 region: CASSYSEQGRYGYTF. CDR3 bases: TGTGCCAGCAGTTATTCGGAACAGGGGCGCTATGGCTACACCTTC.

This clone was found once. The V gene is TRBV7-6, the J gene TRBJ2-3, with 7 bases matching TRBD2. Germline V gene lookup returns CDR1 SGHVS and CDR2 FNYEAQ. The V and J ends lost 5 bases and 4 bases, in that order; junction bases with no gene match: 12. The CDR3 extends over 16 amino acids. The CDR3 reads CASSHGLAEPSDTQYF. The CDR3 DNA follows: TGTGCCAGCAGCCACGGGCTAGCGGAACCATCAGATACGCAGTATTTT.

As to this clone: Within the sample, other DNA sequences also encode this same CDR3. The DNA of the CDR3 is TGTGCCAGCAGCTTGGGGCAGGGGGAAGCTTTCTTT. Protein sequence: CASSLGQGEAFF. The chain has TRBV5-6 and TRBJ1-1; weak D call: TRBD1 (6 bases). The V end was cut by 0 bases, the J end by 8 bases, with 8 bases between. CDR1 SGHDT and CDR2 YYEEEE come from the germline V gene. The CDR3 consists of 12 residues. The variable domain in full, with the rest retrieved from reference TRBV5-6 and TRBJ1-1, is DAGVTQSPTHLIKTRGQQVTLRCSPKSGHDTVSWYQQALGQGPQFIFQYYEEEERQRGNFPDRFSGHQFPNYSSELNVNALLLGDSALYLCASSLGQGEAFFGQGTRLTVV.

The V gene is TRBV9, the J gene TRBJ2-2, with D perhaps TRBD1 (6 bases). The CDR3 has 14 amino acids. Trimming stripped 4 bases from V and 7 bases from J, with 14 bases between. CDR1 and CDR2 (germline): SGDLS, YYNGEE. The CDR3 nucleotides read TGTGCCAGCAGCCCGCGGACAGAGGGCGGGGAGCTGTTTTTT. Translating gives CASSPRTEGGELFF.

The chain has TRBV27 and TRBJ2-5; TRBD2 matches 7 bases. Losses at the gene ends were 6 bases for V and 5 bases for J; bases not matched to a gene: 9. The length of the CDR3 is 14 residues. The V gene's germline CDR1 is MNHEY and CDR2 SMNVEV (reference sequence). The CDR3 DNA sequence: TGTGCCAGCAGCCTACTAGCGAGTGGGGAGACCCAGTACTTC. Protein: CASSLLASGETQYF.

The gene calls are TRBV30 and TRBJ1-4, with 9 bases matching TRBD1. Germline assignment: CDR1 GTSNPN and CDR2 SVGIG (reference sequence). Trimming removed 5 bases from V and 3 bases from J; junction bases left unmatched: 1. The CDR3 totals 13 residues. The CDR3 DNA follows: TGTGCCTGGCGGACAGGGGCTAATGAAAAACTGTTTTTT. This sequence encodes CAWRTGANEKLFF.

This clone has just one count. The V gene is TRBV29-1, the J gene TRBJ2-3, with D perhaps matching TRBD1 (6 bases). V dropped 6 bases and J dropped 4 bases, with 11 bases sitting between them. The CDR3 has 12 residues. Germline-derived CDR1 and CDR2 are SQVTM and ANQGSEA. In DNA form, the CDR3 reads TGCAGCGTCGCCCGGACAGCAGATACGCAGTATTTT. Residues: CSVARTADTQYF.

The chain couples TRBV7-2 to TRBJ1-2; 10 nucleotides match TRBD1. The V gene's germline CDR1 is SGHTA and CDR2 FQGNSA. The CDR3 spans 15 residues. V lost 5 bases and J lost 6; bases outside the gene matches: 9. The CDR3 sequence is CASSVQTGGWDGYTF. Here the CDR3 DNA reads TGTGCCAGCAGCGTCCAGACAGGGGGCTGGGATGGCTACACCTTC.

The chain combines TRBV4-2 with TRBJ1-1; 7 nucleotides align to TRBD1. In germline, CDR1 is LGHNA, CDR2 YNFKEQ. The CDR3 consists of 15 residues. V shed 1 base, J shed 5 bases, and the junction held 7 bases outside the gene matches. The CDR3, as DNA: TGTGCCAGCAGCCAAGGGGTCAGGGGGAGTACTGAAGCTTTCTTT. It encodes CASSQGVRGSTEAFF.

The chain carries TRBV18 and TRBJ2-2; a weak D match, TRBD2 (6 bases). CDR3 length: 15 amino acids. Per germline, CDR1 KGHSH and CDR2 LQKENI. V was trimmed by 3 bases and J by 3 bases, leaving 11 bases between them. CDR3 sequence (DNA): TGTGCCAGCTCACCCGCCGGGGGACACACCGGGGAGCTGTTTTTT. Its protein product is CASSPAGGHTGELFF.